This T cell receptor (beta chain) was observed in a study of T cells in localized non-small cell lung cancer. The CDR3 runs 12 residues. The ends were cut back, 6 bases at V and 0 bases at J, with 8 bases in the middle. Germline lookup yields CDR1 SQVTM and CDR2 ANQGSEA. Produced via immunoSEQ multiplex PCR; TCRdb's table is partial and in-frame only. The sample consists of fewer than 3,000 clones, 38% of them appearing once. The receptor comes from a man aged 35-75 years with stage II lung adenocarcinoma. The gene calls are TRBV29-1 and TRBJ1-1; D gene uncertain. The specimen comprised normal lung tissue next to the tumor, sampled before any cancer treatment. The CDR3, as DNA: TGCAGCGTCTCCGAACTGAACACTGAAGCTTTCTTT. Protein: CSVSELNTEAFF.